The entry below describes one TCR beta chain. Assay used: immunoSEQ multiplex PCR; TCRdb lists only in-frame clones, some missing. In the table there are more than 140,000 clones, around 88% of which are singletons. This record belongs to a study of T cell responses to AZD1222 COVID-19 vaccine. The ends lost 4 bases at V and 5 bases at J; junction bases unmatched: 8. Germline V gene sequence: CDR1 LGHNA, CDR2 YNFKEQ. The length of the CDR3 is 16 residues. This receptor was taken from an adult in good health. The genes are TRBV4-2 and TRBJ2-5, with 12 bases that match TRBD1. The sequences come from peripheral blood, collected on day 0 of MenACWY control vaccination. The CDR3 DNA follows: TGTGCCAGCAGCCCCGGGGGGACAGGGGGCTACGAGACCCAGTACTTC. It codes for CASSPGGTGGYETQYF.